This TCR beta chain is from a study of response to subunit inactivated influenza vaccine (dated by TCRdb to the late 2010s). Concerning the study at large: The study used deep quantitative T cell receptor repertoire profiling to track responses to a trivalent subunit inactivated influenza vaccine.

Per the germline V gene, MNHEY is the CDR1 and SVGEGT is the CDR2. After removal of 4 bases from V and 9 bases from J, the junction retains 6 bases not matched to a gene. The CDR3 runs 13 amino acids, cysteine and phenylalanine included. Only the CDR3 part of the read is kept: 39 bases, read in frame from the first base. For this clonotype: Its antigen is not yet known. No base quality information exists; no much larger clone differs at one position.

Paper-wide results and their limitations: It was suggested by the authors that each seasonal influenza vaccination may recruit only a limited number of new T cells.

Libraries were constructed by RT-PCR. The sample was run on an Illumina HiSeq 2500. The raw public reads went through TCRdb reprocessing: fastp at Q25, MiXCR clone calling, in-frame beta chains kept. Rows with a matching CDR3 protein are joined into one entry that keeps the most common DNA and genes. The sample records a few hundred thousand distinct CDR3 sequences, about 14% of which are singletons. The ten biggest clones cover over 8.5% of the sample. The sequencing here drew on PBMCs from blood, taken roughly 12 days after vaccination. Here the chain combines TRBV6-2 or TRBV6-3 and TRBJ2-1, with 7 junctional bases fitting TRBD2. The sequence derives from a man in his fifties who received an inactivated influenza vaccine. Donor details come from another sample of the same person, matched by shared clones. The DNA is as follows: TGTGCCAGCAGTTGGGGGGGACGGGGTGAGCAGTTCTTC. This codes for CASSWGGRGEQFF.